The 20 T cell receptor beta chains below were found in one sample sequenced in a study of shared clonotypes between healthy human individuals. The method was immunoSEQ multiplex PCR; TCRdb's version includes in-frame clones alone and lacks a portion of them. The table lists 190,000 or so clones, 85% to 95% of them singletons. Sequencing was performed on naive CD4+ T cells sorted from blood. Described subset: CD45RA+ positively selected. These receptors originate from a woman younger than 45 in good health.

This chain joins TRBV29-1 and TRBJ2-5; maybe TRBD2 (5 bases). Germline values: CDR1 SQVTM, CDR2 ANQGSEA. Trimming shortened V by 5 bases and J by 1 base, and 8 bases separated the two germline ends. The CDR3 runs 12 residues. CDR3 sequence: CSVTRGQETQYF. CDR3 sequence (DNA): TGCAGCGTTACCCGGGGCCAAGAGACCCAGTACTTC.

This chain's CDR3 is CASSHLLGGTEAFF. For the CDR3, the DNA is TGCGCCAGCAGCCATCTCTTAGGGGGCACTGAAGCTTTCTTT. J is TRBJ1-1 and V is TRBV4-1, with D perhaps matching TRBD1 (6 bases). Germline loops: CDR1 MGHRA, CDR2 YSYEKL. The CDR3 loop spans 14 amino acids. With 3 bases removed from V and 4 bases from J, the gap between germline ends came to 12 bases.

The genes are TRBV18 and TRBJ1-1; TRBD1 matches 7 bases. The CDR3 runs 15 residues. Germline V gene sequence: CDR1 KGHSH, CDR2 LQKENI. V shed 3 bases, J shed 5 bases, and the junction held 9 bases outside the gene matches. CDR3 region: CASSPQTGQGTEAFF. CDR3 DNA sequence: TGTGCCAGCTCACCCCAGACAGGGCAAGGAACTGAAGCTTTCTTT.

V is TRBV4-2 and J is TRBJ1-1, with a weak D call TRBD1 (5 bases). V lost 4 bases to trimming and J lost 3 bases, with 12 bases between them. The CDR3 runs to 14 residues. In germline, CDR1 is LGHNA, CDR2 YNFKEQ. CDR3 amino acids: CASSRREVDTEAFF. DNA for the CDR3: TGTGCCAGCAGCCGCAGGGAGGTAGACACTGAAGCTTTCTTT.

V and J are TRBV5-4 and TRBJ2-5, with 8 nucleotides matching TRBD1. V trimming: 3 bases; J trimming: 3 bases; junction bases outside the gene matches: 1. CDR1 and CDR2 (germline): SGHNT, YYREEE (reference sequence). This CDR3 has 13 residues. The CDR3 loop is CASSSTGEETQYF. Here the CDR3 DNA reads TGTGCCAGCAGCTCGACAGGGGAAGAGACCCAGTACTTC.

The CDR3 reads CASSQGVMNTEAFF. CDR3 coding DNA: TGTGCCAGCAGCCAGGGGGTTATGAACACTGAAGCTTTCTTT. This chain uses TRBV25-1 with TRBJ1-1, with TRBD1 matching over 7 bases. Germline trimming cut 6 bases from V and 0 bases from J; bases unmatched to any gene: 4. The CDR3 totals 14 residues. Germline V lookup: CDR1 MGHDK, CDR2 SYGVNS.

The gene calls are TRBV5-1 and TRBJ2-2; 9 positions agree with TRBD1. This CDR3 is 16 amino acids long. V lost 0 bases and J lost 7; bases outside the gene matches: 7. The V gene's germline CDR1 is SGHRS and CDR2 YFSETQ. CDR3 amino acids: CASSLEGQGVSGELFF. CDR3 bases: TGCGCCAGCAGCTTGGAGGGACAGGGTGTCAGCGGGGAGCTGTTTTTT.

The chain is built from TRBV7-7 and TRBJ2-1, with D uncertain. Deletions cut 1 base from V and 8 bases from J, with 12 bases between. From germline, CDR1 is SSHAT and CDR2 FNYEAQ (reference sequence). This CDR3 comprises 14 residues. The CDR3 protein is CASSLDLGSDEQFF. CDR3 nucleotides: TGTGCCAGCAGCTTAGATCTGGGTTCGGATGAGCAGTTCTTC.

The chain's CDR3 is CASSGDRGGNTEAFF. The CDR3 DNA reads as TGTGCCAGCAGTGGGGACAGGGGAGGTAACACTGAAGCTTTCTTT. The chain carries TRBV2 and TRBJ1-1; 10 nucleotides match TRBD1. This CDR3 has 15 residues. Germline loops: CDR1 SNHLY, CDR2 FYNNEI. The V gene end was trimmed by 4 bases and the J gene end by 2 bases; junction bases not matched to a gene: 4.

This clone occurred once. This chain joins TRBV9 and TRBJ1-2; TRBD1 might be the D (5 bases). The length of the CDR3 is 13 residues. Germline assignment: CDR1 SGDLS and CDR2 YYNGEE. The V end lost 4 bases, the J end lost 8 bases, and 15 bases lay between the germline ends. CDR3 in DNA: TGTGCCAGCAGCCCGGGGGGGGTGAACGGCTACACCTTC. Its protein is CASSPGGVNGYTF.

The V call is TRBV11-3, the J call TRBJ2-3; D uncertain. This CDR3 comprises 14 residues. Germline V CDR1 and CDR2: SGHNT, YENEEA. V gave up 4 bases and J gave up 4 bases, with 12 bases separating them. In nucleotides, the CDR3 is TGTGCCAGCAGCTCACTCTTCGGCTCAGATACGCAGTATTTT. Its protein product is CASSSLFGSDTQYF.

This clone was seen a single time. The CDR3 sequence is CASSPDRGGDQPQHF. The CDR3 DNA is TGTGCCAGCAGTCCCGACAGGGGAGGTGATCAGCCCCAGCATTTT. V gene TRBV2 combines with J gene TRBJ1-5; 8 bases map to TRBD1. The CDR3 totals 15 residues. Germline V gene sequence: CDR1 SNHLY, CDR2 FYNNEI. The ends lost 5 bases at V and 5 bases at J; junction bases unmatched: 8.

The J gene is TRBJ2-2, the V gene TRBV7-6; D is perhaps TRBD2 (6 bases). In germline, CDR1 is SGHVS, CDR2 FNYEAQ. Trimming took 1 base from V and 7 from J, leaving 16 bases between them. This CDR3 has 16 amino acids. The chain's CDR3 is CASSLGGGRVGGELFF. DNA for the CDR3: TGTGCCAGCAGCTTAGGGGGAGGCCGGGTTGGCGGGGAGCTGTTTTTT.

The rearrangement joins TRBV4-2 to TRBJ2-6, with D tentatively TRBD1 (5 bases). Germline V gives CDR1 LGHNA, CDR2 YNFKEQ. CDR3 length: 16 amino acids. V lost 1 base and J 0 bases, leaving 7 bases between the germline ends. The CDR3 spells CASSQAQGSGANVLTF. The CDR3 DNA reads as TGTGCCAGCAGCCAAGCTCAGGGCTCTGGGGCCAACGTCCTGACTTTC.

This clone is a singleton in its sample. V usage is TRBV2 and J usage is TRBJ2-3, with 8 bases lining up with TRBD2. Germline V CDR1 and CDR2: SNHLY, FYNNEI. The J segment lost 1 base and the V segment lost 8 bases, leaving 8 bases of the junction unmatched. The CDR3 is made up of 15 amino acids. DNA of the CDR3: TGTGCCAGCTCCCCGCCGGGAGGGGGCACAGATACGCAGTATTTT. It translates to CASSPPGGGTDTQYF.

This chain links TRBV15 with TRBJ2-7; D not resolved. V lost 0 bases and J 6 bases, leaving 12 bases between the germline ends. CDR3 size: 14 residues. Germline values: CDR1 LNHNV, CDR2 YYDKDF (reference sequence). CDR3 nucleotides: TGTGCCACCAGCAGAGATCTGGAACCTTTCGAGCAGTACTTC. Amino acid sequence: CATSRDLEPFEQYF. The full variable domain, completed using reference TRBV15 and TRBJ2-7, is DAMVIQNPRYQVTQFGKPVTLSCSQTLNHNVMYWYQQKSSQAPKLLFHYYDKDFNNEADTPDNFQSRRPNTSFCFLDIRSPGLGDTAMYLCATSRDLEPFEQYFGPGTRLTVT.

This clone was picked up one time. The chain employs TRBV6-1 and TRBJ2-7; 8 nucleotides match TRBD1. The CDR3 consists of 14 residues. After removal of 9 bases from V and 3 bases from J, the junction contained 10 bases not matched to a gene. Germline loops: CDR1 MNHNS, CDR2 SASEGT. The CDR3 here is CASQDRANSYEQYF. As DNA, the CDR3 is TGTGCCAGTCAGGACAGGGCTAATAGCTACGAGCAGTACTTC.

The chain carries TRBV2 and TRBJ2-5; D might be TRBD2 (7 bases). The DNA matches TRBJ2-7 better at its end, which makes the J call doubtful. Germline CDR1 is SNHLY and CDR2 is FYNNEI. The CDR3 runs 14 residues. This chain's CDR3 is CASGGGRFSYEQYF. The CDR3 DNA reads as TGTGCCAGCGGCGGGGGCAGGTTCTCCTACGAGCAGTACTTC.

The CDR3 is CASSLALGQYYEQYF. The CDR3, as DNA: TGTGCCAGCAGCTTAGCGTTGGGACAGTACTACGAGCAGTACTTC. This chain connects TRBV7-8 to TRBJ2-7, with TRBD1 matching over 7 bases. Losses at the gene ends were 0 bases for V and 3 bases for J; bases not matched to a gene: 5. CDR3 length: 15 amino acids. CDR1 is SGHVS and CDR2 is FQNEAQ in the germline V gene.

V usage is TRBV28 and J usage is TRBJ2-7; D is tentatively TRBD1 or TRBD2 (5 bases each). The CDR3 spans 13 residues. Germline-derived CDR1 and CDR2 are MDHEN and SYDVKM. The germline V and J ends were trimmed by 6 bases and 7 bases, with 16 bases remaining between them. CDR3 in amino acids: CASRPGGLREQYF. The CDR3 DNA is TGTGCCAGCAGGCCTGGGGGTTTGAGGGAGCAGTACTTC.